A selection of T cell receptor beta chains follows, all from one sample in a study of HIV-infected patients and healthy controls. TCRdb called the 5' RACE reads again in MiXCR, with one record for every CDR3 protein. The sample shows roughly 8,900 distinct CDR3 sequences, approximately 5.3% of them seen only once. Sequenced: blood. The receptors stem from an adult in good health. CDR3s include the opening cysteine and the closing phenylalanine or tryptophan. The order of the fields is J gene, clone size, D gene, V gene, CDR3 protein, CDR3 DNA. D genes are given only for firm matches. Some rows mark clone size as missing; the rest say once, few, many or name a class of expanded clone.

TRBJ1-2	.	TRBD1	TRBV7-9	CASSLGGQPYGYTF	TGTGCCAGCAGCTTAGGGGGACAGCCTTATGGCTACACCTTC
TRBJ2-7	medium-sized	TRBD1	TRBV5-5	CASSRSGQTYEQYF	TGTGCCAGCAGCCGCTCGGGACAGACCTACGAGCAGTACTTC
TRBJ2-5	medium-sized	.	TRBV2	CASTAWKGETQYF	TGTGCCAGCACCGCTTGGAAAGGAGAGACCCAGTACTTC
TRBJ2-3	medium-sized	.	TRBV11-2	CASSPLTSTDTQYF	TGTGCCAGCAGCCCACTGACTAGCACAGATACGCAGTATTTT
TRBJ2-1	many	.	TRBV6-2/TRBV6-3	CASSYSILTRIEQFF	TGTGCCAGCAGTTACTCGATTTTGACGAGGATTGAGCAGTTCTTC
TRBJ1-2	few	TRBD1	TRBV28	CASSLWGTGGGLYGYTF	TGTGCCAGCAGTTTATGGGGGACAGGGGGCGGACTCTATGGCTACACCTTC
TRBJ2-3	.	TRBD2	TRBV28	CASSLSGSGRVGIPSTDTQYF	TGTGCCAGCAGTTTATCTGGTAGCGGGAGAGTAGGGATCCCTAGCACAGATACGCAGTATTTT
TRBJ2-5	.	TRBD2	TRBV13	CASSPKGLAGETQYF	TGTGCCAGCAGCCCAAAGGGACTAGCGGGGGAGACCCAGTACTTC
TRBJ1-1	.	TRBD1	TRBV5-4	CASSLGPQGWGSTEAFF	TGTGCCAGCAGCTTGGGACCACAGGGGTGGGGATCCACTGAAGCTTTCTTT
TRBJ2-3	many	.	TRBV11-3	CASSHIGGPADTQYF	TGTGCCAGCAGCCACATAGGGGGGCCGGCAGATACGCAGTATTTT
TRBJ2-7	many	.	TRBV6-5	CASSYNRDATEEQYF	TGTGCCAGCAGTTACAACCGGGACGCAACGGAGGAGCAGTACTTC
TRBJ2-7	medium-sized	TRBD2	TRBV27	CASSFSGSQYEQYF	TGTGCCAGCAGTTTCAGCGGGAGCCAGTACGAGCAGTACTTC
TRBJ1-5	.	.	TRBV28	CASSPPQGSAQPQHF	TGTGCCAGCAGTCCCCCGCAGGGGAGTGCTCAGCCCCAGCATTTT
TRBJ1-1	medium-sized	.	TRBV2	CASRPSNTEAFF	TGTGCCAGCAGGCCTTCAAACACTGAAGCTTTCTTT
TRBJ2-1	medium-sized	TRBD2	TRBV7-2	CASSLTRLAVYNEQFF	TGTGCCAGCAGCCTCACGAGACTAGCGGTATACAATGAGCAGTTCTTC
TRBJ2-5	medium-sized	.	TRBV7-8	CASSLARSGGRGTQYF	TGTGCCAGCAGCTTAGCGCGATCTGGGGGGCGGGGGACCCAGTACTTC
TRBJ2-5	many	.	TRBV4-1	CASSQESDSRGGTQYF	TGCGCCAGCAGCCAAGAATCTGACAGCCGGGGAGGGACCCAGTACTTC
TRBJ1-2	few	.	TRBV19	CASSIEVGADANYGYTF	TGTGCCAGTAGTATAGAGGTGGGGGCCGACGCTAACTATGGCTACACCTTC
TRBJ1-5	medium-sized	TRBD1	TRBV12-3/TRBV12-4	CASSPAGTGNLQPQHF	TGTGCCAGCTCCCCGGCCGGGACAGGGAATTTGCAGCCCCAGCATTTT
TRBJ1-5	medium-sized	.	TRBV28	CASTTKQVALGNQPQHF	TGTGCCAGCACCACCAAACAGGTCGCCCTGGGCAATCAGCCCCAGCATTTT
TRBJ2-7	many	TRBD2	TRBV29-1	CSVITSGAYEQYF	TGCAGCGTCATCACTAGCGGGGCCTACGAGCAGTACTTC
TRBJ2-1	many	.	TRBV30	CAWSVGRSPYNEQFF	TGTGCCTGGAGTGTCGGTCGGAGCCCCTACAATGAGCAGTTCTTC
TRBJ1-2	many	.	TRBV20-1	CSAQGSYGYTF	TGCAGTGCTCAGGGGAGTTATGGCTACACCTTC
TRBJ2-3	few	.	TRBV7-2	CASSAQQGRADTQYF	TGTGCCAGCAGCGCGCAACAGGGGAGGGCAGATACGCAGTATTTT
TRBJ2-3	medium-sized	.	TRBV29-1	CSASPQGGFTDTQYF	TGCAGCGCCTCACCACAGGGCGGGTTCACAGATACGCAGTATTTT
TRBJ2-7	many	TRBD2	TRBV6-6	CASSYPTSGGRYEQYF	TGTGCCAGCAGTTACCCCACTAGCGGGGGGCGGTACGAGCAGTACTTC